This T cell receptor (beta chain) was documented in a study of CDR3 diversity in severe acne. TCRdb processed the PCR reads anew with MiXCR; each CDR3 protein has one entry. The sample lists more than 70,000 distinct CDR3 sequences, approximately 54% occurring once. To note about this clonotype: In this CDR3 the conserved last residue, phenylalanine or tryptophan, is missing, so a read error is likely.

The CDR3 is made up of 14 amino acids. Trimming pared 0 bases from V and 0 bases from J, leaving 6 bases between. From germline, CDR1 is SGHKS and CDR2 YYEKEE (reference sequence). The V call is TRBV5-5, the J call TRBJ1-1; D gene uncertain. The specimen was blood. This TCR was recovered from a male donor with severe acne vulgaris. The chain's CDR3 is CASSLGTMNTEAFR. The DNA of the CDR3 is TGTGCCAGCAGCTTGGGGACTATGAACACTGAAGCTTTCAGG.